The present TCR beta chain was sequenced within a study of CD4 T cells in relation to SARS-CoV-2 and coronaviruses. Concerning this clone itself: Its specificity is not known.

Study results and limitations: Culture-expanded clones reflect memory recall rather than primary priming during culture.

The unexposed donors gave CD4+ T cells in about 2010-2019, prior to COVID-19. Some clones are missing from TCRdb's copy, which holds only in-frame ones; the method was immunoSEQ multiplex PCR. The data contain 60,000 or so clones, around 93% of them singletons. This TCR derives from a human donor in good health. Sequenced: naive CD4+ T cells from PBMCs. Specified subset: naive CD4+ T cells isolated by negative enrichment.

Here the CDR3 DNA reads TGTGCCAGTAGTGCCAGATCGAGAGTGTGGACCGGGGAGCTGTTTTTT. It is translated as CASSARSRVWTGELFF. The rearrangement links TRBV19 to TRBJ2-2; no definite D call. The ends were cut back, 5 bases at V and 5 bases at J, with 18 bases in the middle. There are 16 residues in the CDR3. Germline V gene sequence: CDR1 LNHDA, CDR2 SQIVND (reference sequence).